These 28 T cell receptor beta chains originate from one sample sequenced in a study of shared clonotypes between healthy human individuals. The table came from immunoSEQ multiplex PCR; TCRdb's copy has only in-frame clones and leaves some out. The table records around 480,000 clones, about 80% of them present only once. The specimen was PBMCs. The receptors were sampled from a woman aged 40 to 49 in good health. Some clones in this sample may be carry-over from other donors' samples.

The rearrangement uses TRBV10-3 and TRBJ2-5, with 7 bases that match TRBD2. Germline-derived CDR1 and CDR2 are ENHRY and SYGVKD. J gave up 5 bases and V 4 bases, and 7 bases lay outside the gene matches. CDR3 length: 14 amino acids. The chain's CDR3 is CAISVGRGGETQYF. CDR3 coding DNA: TGTGCCATCAGTGTAGGGAGGGGTGGGGAGACCCAGTACTTC.

This chain uses TRBV5-1 with TRBJ2-7; 10 positions agree with TRBD1. Germline V gives CDR1 SGHRS, CDR2 YFSETQ. The length of the CDR3 is 14 residues. With V trimmed by 3 bases and J by 3 bases, 3 bases remained unmatched. The CDR3: CASSSGTGDYEQYF. The CDR3 DNA sequence: TGCGCCAGCAGCTCGGGGACAGGGGACTACGAGCAGTACTTC.

The rearrangement uses TRBV2 and TRBJ2-5; D is ambiguous. Germline values: CDR1 SNHLY, CDR2 FYNNEI. V shed 4 bases and J shed 5 bases, with 8 bases lying between them. The CDR3 is made up of 12 amino acids. Written as DNA, the CDR3 is TGTGCCAGCAGTGGCCTTGGGGAGACCCAGTACTTC. Translating gives CASSGLGETQYF.

At least ten counts were recorded for this clone. V and J are TRBV9 and TRBJ2-5; 7 nucleotides line up with TRBD1. The length of the CDR3 is 15 residues. J gave up 9 bases and V 4 bases, and 15 bases lay outside the gene matches. Per germline, CDR1 SGDLS and CDR2 YYNGEE. The CDR3 loop reads CASSSTGTAREAQYF. CDR3 DNA: TGTGCCAGCAGCTCTACCGGGACAGCAAGAGAAGCCCAGTACTTC.

Comments on this clone: This same CDR3 is encoded by further DNA sequences in the sample. The chain combines TRBV18 with TRBJ2-7; 9 nucleotides line up with TRBD2. Germline V gene data show CDR1 as KGHSH and CDR2 as LQKENI. With 3 bases clipped from V and 0 bases from J, the junction kept 0 bases outside the gene matches. The CDR3 has 14 amino acids. For the CDR3, the DNA is TGTGCCAGCTCACCGCGGGAGGGCTCCTACGAGCAGTACTTC. Protein: CASSPREGSYEQYF.

The J gene is TRBJ1-1, the V gene TRBV7-8; D call uncertain. The CDR3 covers 12 residues. V lost 0 bases and J lost 9, with 8 bases in between. Germline loops: CDR1 SGHVS, CDR2 FQNEAQ. The CDR3 coding sequence is TGTGCCAGCAGCTTAGCCGGCCCCCAAGCTTTCTTT. This sequence encodes CASSLAGPQAFF.

The J gene is TRBJ2-3, the V gene TRBV7-2; 9 bases line up with TRBD2. CDR3 length: 16 amino acids. Losses at the gene ends were 1 base for V and 4 bases for J; bases not matched to a gene: 6. Germline CDR1 and CDR2: SGHTA and FQGNSA. The chain's CDR3 is CASSLGSGRTADTQYF. The DNA for the CDR3 is TGTGCCAGCAGCTTAGGAAGCGGGAGGACGGCAGATACGCAGTATTTT. Drawing the rest from reference TRBV7-2 and TRBJ2-3, the complete variable domain is GAGVSQSPSNKVTEKGKDVELRCDPISGHTALYWYRQSLGQGLEFLIYFQGNSAPDKSGLPSDRFSAERTGGSVSTLTIQRTQQEDSAVYLCASSLGSGRTADTQYFGPGTRLTVL.

The chain joins TRBV19 to TRBJ2-7; TRBD2 matches 11 bases. From germline, CDR1 is LNHDA and CDR2 SQIVND (reference sequence). CDR3 length equals 14 residues. Trimming removed 6 bases from V and 2 bases from J; junction bases left unmatched: 3. CDR3: CASSRLAGTYEQYF. The CDR3 DNA reads as TGTGCCAGTAGCCGACTAGCGGGAACCTACGAGCAGTACTTC.

Written as DNA, the CDR3 is TGTGCCAGCAGCTTGGCGAGGACCGGGGAGCTGTTTTTT. The encoded protein is CASSLARTGELFF. J is TRBJ2-2 and V is TRBV7-6; D not certain. V lost 3 bases to trimming and J lost 5 bases, with 7 bases between them. The CDR3 is 13 amino acids. Germline CDR1 reads SGHVS; CDR2 reads FNYEAQ.

This clone was observed a few times. Other DNA variants within this sample encode the same CDR3. This chain connects TRBV9 to TRBJ2-7; D remains unclear. Trimming cost V 0 bases and J 0 bases, with 7 bases left between them. The CDR3 totals 14 residues. Germline V lookup: CDR1 SGDLS, CDR2 YYNGEE. CDR3 sequence (DNA): TGTGCCAGCAGCGTAGACCACAGCTCCTACGAGCAGTACTTC. This encodes CASSVDHSSYEQYF.

The rearrangement links TRBV5-8 to TRBJ2-7; D remains unclear. Trimming took off 1 base at V and 13 bases at J, with 12 bases between the two ends. The CDR3 has 11 amino acids. CDR1 and CDR2 from the germline V gene are SGHTS and YDEGEE. CDR3 residues: CASSLILSGYF. For the CDR3, the DNA is TGTGCCAGCAGCTTGATTCTGTCTGGATACTTC.

This rearrangement joins TRBV28 to TRBJ1-4, with D uncertain. CDR3 length equals 13 residues. V lost 10 bases and J 4 bases, leaving 13 bases between the germline ends. Germline V gene lookup returns CDR1 MDHEN and CDR2 SYDVKM. DNA for the CDR3: TGTGCCACCGAGACCAGTAATAATGAAAAACTGTTTTTT. Amino acid sequence: CATETSNNEKLFF.

As for this clone: The sample contains more than one DNA sequence encoding this CDR3. The chain combines TRBV6-5 with TRBJ2-3; 9 positions agree with TRBD2. The CDR3 length is 16 residues. The V and J ends lost 0 bases and 0 bases, in that order; junction bases with no gene match: 1. Germline V lookup: CDR1 MNHEY, CDR2 SVGAGI. The CDR3: CASSYSAGGSTDTQYF. The CDR3 DNA reads TGTGCCAGCAGTTACTCGGCGGGGGGGAGCACAGATACGCAGTATTTT.

The rearrangement uses TRBV4-1 and TRBJ2-2; D is unclear. The V end was cut by 1 base, the J end by 5 bases, with 17 bases between. CDR3 length equals 17 residues. Germline CDR1 MGHRA, CDR2 YSYEKL. The CDR3 region has the DNA TGCGCCAGCAGCCAAGTTGACCTTTTTTCGCGGACCGGGGAGCTGTTTTTT. It codes for CASSQVDLFSRTGELFF.

In this sample, this clone turned up a few times. This chain connects TRBV10-2 to TRBJ2-2; no clear D. The CDR3 consists of 12 residues. V dropped 6 bases and J dropped 6 bases, with 8 bases sitting between them. The germline CDR1 and CDR2 sequences are WSHSY and SAAADI. CDR3 sequence: CASRADSGELFF. CDR3 DNA sequence: TGCGCCAGCAGAGCAGATTCCGGGGAGCTGTTTTTT.

This clone was seen ten or more times. The CDR3 is CASSHGLQSTDTQYF. CDR3 sequence (DNA): TGTGCCAGCAGTCATGGACTGCAGAGCACAGATACGCAGTATTTT. The chain carries TRBV6-5 and TRBJ2-3; TRBD2 is a possible D gene (5 bases). Germline V gene data show CDR1 as MNHEY and CDR2 as SVGAGI. The CDR3 has 15 amino acids. Trimming removed 5 bases at V and 0 bases at J, with 12 bases between.

The chain has TRBV2 and TRBJ2-2, with D tentatively TRBD1 (5 bases). This CDR3 region has 13 residues. The germline V and J ends were trimmed by 6 bases and 6 bases, with 11 bases remaining between them. The germline CDR1 and CDR2 sequences are SNHLY and FYNNEI. The CDR3 reads CASRGEESGELFF. The CDR3 DNA is TGTGCCAGCAGAGGGGAAGAATCCGGGGAGCTGTTTTTT.

CDR3 loop: CASSFKYQETQYF. CDR3 bases: TGTGCCAGCAGTTTCAAATACCAAGAGACCCAGTACTTC. The genes are TRBV27 and TRBJ2-5, with D uncertain. V shed 3 bases and J shed 0 bases, with 5 bases lying between them. The CDR3 contains 13 residues. Looked up from germline, CDR1 is MNHEY and CDR2 is SMNVEV (reference sequence).

About this clone: One end of the junction fails to match germline, which may point to a read error. This chain uses TRBV27 with TRBJ2-2, with 7 positions matching TRBD2. CDR1 and CDR2 (germline): MNHEY, SMNVEV (reference sequence). This CDR3 region has 18 residues. This chain's CDR3 is CDSSLSGLADLNTGELFF. The CDR3 DNA is TGTGACAGCAGTCTCTCGGGGCTAGCGGACTTAAACACCGGGGAGCTGTTTTTT.

This clone was picked up one time. The chain recombines TRBV27 with TRBJ2-7, with TRBD1 identical over 10 bases. This CDR3 has 14 residues. Germline V gene data show CDR1 as MNHEY and CDR2 as SMNVEV (reference sequence). V gave up 7 bases and J gave up 5 bases; unmatched junction bases: 8. The CDR3 nucleotides are TGTGCCAGCACCACGGGACAGGGGCGGAACGAGCAGTACTTC. Protein sequence: CASTTGQGRNEQYF.

The sample holds one count of this clone. This chain connects TRBV7-8 to TRBJ2-7, with 7 bases fitting TRBD1. CDR3 length equals 14 residues. The trim removed 5 bases at V and 1 base at J, leaving 5 bases unmatched. Germline V gene lookup returns CDR1 SGHVS and CDR2 FQNEAQ. Written as DNA, the CDR3 is TGTGCCAGCAGCCGCCGACAGGGATCCTACGAGCAGTACTTC. This codes for CASSRRQGSYEQYF.

The chain couples TRBV5-4 to TRBJ2-4; 9 bases agree with TRBD1. After removal of 4 bases from V and 6 bases from J, the junction contained 5 bases not matched to a gene. The CDR3 length is 14 residues. Germline CDR1 and CDR2: SGHNT and YYREEE (reference sequence). The DNA for the CDR3 is TGTGCCAGCAGCGTCGGGGGACAGGGAAACATTCAGTACTTC. Its translation is CASSVGGQGNIQYF.

This clone was picked up a small number of times. The rearrangement links TRBV25-1 to TRBJ2-7, with D possibly matching TRBD2 (5 bases). With 6 bases removed from V and 1 base from J, the gap between germline ends came to 10 bases. The germline V gene has CDR1 MGHDK and CDR2 SYGVNS. The CDR3 extends over 13 amino acids. The CDR3 protein is CASSPGDSYEQYF. The DNA of the CDR3 is TGTGCCAGCAGCCCCGGGGATTCCTACGAGCAGTACTTC.

The chain employs TRBV7-2 and TRBJ2-3, with 7 nucleotides matching TRBD2. CDR1 SGHTA and CDR2 FQGNSA come from the germline V gene. V lost 2 bases and J lost 1; bases outside the gene matches: 3. This CDR3 has 15 amino acids. In DNA form, the CDR3 reads TGTGCCAGCAGCTTAAACCGGGGGGGCACAGATACGCAGTATTTT. Translating gives CASSLNRGGTDTQYF.

V is TRBV5-1 and J is TRBJ2-5; no firm D call. The CDR3 extends over 13 amino acids. V dropped 4 bases and J dropped 2 bases, with 9 bases sitting between them. In germline, CDR1 is SGHRS, CDR2 YFSETQ. The DNA for the CDR3 is TGCGCCAGCAGCGCGACGGGTCAAGAGACCCAGTACTTC. The encoded protein is CASSATGQETQYF.

In its sample, this clone was seen a few times. V usage is TRBV19 and J usage is TRBJ2-7; TRBD1 matches 10 bases. V shed 6 bases, J shed 1 base, and the junction held 6 bases outside the gene matches. This CDR3 contains 15 residues. Germline V gene sequence: CDR1 LNHDA, CDR2 SQIVND (reference sequence). The CDR3 DNA reads TGTGCCAGTAGATACGGACAGGGGGTTTCCTACGAGCAGTACTTC. The encoded protein is CASRYGQGVSYEQYF.

The V and J genes are TRBV30 and TRBJ1-2; tentative D call: TRBD1 (5 bases). Trimming took 2 bases from V and 7 from J, leaving 14 bases between them. Germline values: CDR1 GTSNPN, CDR2 SVGIG (reference sequence). The CDR3 contains 13 residues. The CDR3 DNA reads TGTGCCTGGAGTCCCCCGGGGCGAGGTGGCTACACCTTC. Translation gives CAWSPPGRGGYTF. The variable domain in full, with the rest retrieved from reference TRBV30 and TRBJ1-2, is SQTIHQWPATLVQPVGSPLSLECTVEGTSNPNLYWYRQAAGRGLQLLFYSVGIGQISSEVPQNLSASRPQDRQFILSSKKLLLSDSGFYLCAWSPPGRGGYTFGSGTRLTVV.

This clone showed up just once. J is TRBJ2-3 and V is TRBV27, with 7 bases matching TRBD1. This CDR3 has 16 residues. V lost 2 bases and J lost 0; bases outside the gene matches: 5. CDR1 is MNHEY and CDR2 is SMNVEV in the germline V gene (reference sequence). The CDR3 sequence: CASSLQTGISTDTQYF. CDR3 coding DNA: TGTGCCAGCAGTTTACAGACAGGGATTAGCACAGATACGCAGTATTTT.